The text below deals with one TCR beta chain. Its antigen is still unknown. Separate from the 666-subject first cohort, the 120-subject validation cohort was the one that the donors belonged to. Only in-frame clones appear in the TCRdb table, and some are missing; sequencing was by immunoSEQ multiplex PCR. The top ten hold roughly 13% of the sample, which has 220,000 or so clones, approximately 80% seen once. The germline V and J ends were trimmed by 1 base and 4 bases, with 10 bases remaining between them. CDR1 and CDR2 from the germline V gene are ENHRY and SYGVKD. This CDR3 is built from 14 residues. These data belong to a study of cytomegalovirus exposure and HLA in healthy donors. Looking at the study overall: The roughly 120 validation repertoires and the 666 first-cohort repertoires shared a platform, a later analysis reported.

Study-wide results and caveats: The study labeled 170 or so TCR beta chains cytomegalovirus-associated. Most observed TCR sequences were rare, whereas some public TCRs were detected in many donors.

Sequencing was performed on PBMCs. The chain joins TRBV10-3 to TRBJ1-1; D may be TRBD1 (5 bases). The receptor comes from a woman younger than 45 in good health and CMV-seropositive. CDR3 loop: CAISELGVTTEAFF. For the CDR3, the DNA is TGTGCCATCAGTGAGTTGGGGGTTACCACTGAAGCTTTCTTT.